The 24 T cell receptor beta chains listed next were all sequenced from one sample in a study of healthy donors' naive CD4 and CD8 T cells. A linear amplification protocol produced the TCR libraries from about 510 ng of total RNA. TCRdb processed the reads anew with MiXCR; each CDR3 protein has one entry. The sample includes 150,000 to 200,000 distinct CDR3 sequences, around 74% of them seen just once. The sample comprised naive CD4+ and CD8+ T cells sorted from blood, pooled from several donors. These receptors came from a pool of human donors in good health; the sample pools cells from several healthy donors.

This clonotype was found a few times. CDR3 nucleotide sequence: TGTGCCAGCAGCTTGTCCGGGGGCGCGTACACTGAAGCTTTCTTT. Amino acid sequence: CASSLSGGAYTEAFF. The chain carries TRBV5-4 and TRBJ1-1, with D perhaps TRBD1 (6 bases). V lost 1 base and J 3 bases, leaving 13 bases between the germline ends. Germline V gives CDR1 SGHNT, CDR2 YYREEE (reference sequence). The CDR3 contains 15 residues. Using reference TRBV5-4 and TRBJ1-1 for the parts outside the CDR3, the full variable domain is ETGVTQSPTHLIKTRGQQVTLRCSSQSGHNTVSWYQQALGQGPQFIFQYYREEENGRGNFPPRFSGLQFPNYSSELNVNALELDDSALYLCASSLSGGAYTEAFFGQGTRLTVV.

V is TRBV28 and J is TRBJ1-3; tentatively, D is TRBD1 (6 bases). Between the trimmed V and J ends, which lost 5 bases and 8 bases, there was a span of 16 bases. Per the germline V gene, CDR1 is MDHEN and CDR2 is SYDVKM. CDR3 length: 14 amino acids. CDR3 region: CASSPTPQGHTIYF. The CDR3 DNA sequence: TGTGCCAGCAGTCCCACCCCGCAGGGGCACACCATATATTTT.

This clonotype was counted between two and nine times. The genes are TRBV12-3 or TRBV12-4 and TRBJ2-7; D remains ambiguous. V was shortened by 4 bases and J by 0 bases, with 10 bases between the two germline ends. The CDR3 runs to 14 residues. The CDR3 loop is CASSSGPGSYEQYF. CDR3 bases: TGTGCCAGCAGTTCCGGTCCCGGCTCCTACGAGCAGTACTTC.

This clonotype was seen only a few times. The V gene is TRBV27, the J gene TRBJ1-2; 12 bases map to TRBD1. The trim removed 5 bases at V and 5 bases at J, leaving 6 bases unmatched. The CDR3 is made up of 15 amino acids. Germline CDR1 reads MNHEY; CDR2 reads SMNVEV (reference sequence). DNA of the CDR3: TGTGCCAGCAGTAACGGGACAGGGGGCAGGTATGGCTACACCTTC. It encodes CASSNGTGGRYGYTF.

The rearrangement joins TRBV6-6 to TRBJ2-7; 8 bases are shared with TRBD2. CDR1 is MNHNY and CDR2 is SVGAGI in the germline V gene (reference sequence). This CDR3 has 14 residues. V trimming: 7 bases; J trimming: 5 bases; junction bases outside the gene matches: 10. Here the CDR3 reads CASNYDGTSDEQYF. CDR3 sequence (DNA): TGTGCCAGCAACTACGACGGGACTAGTGACGAGCAGTACTTC.

The chain recombines TRBV30 with TRBJ2-5; D possibly matches TRBD1 or TRBD2 (5 bases each). This CDR3 is 13 amino acids long. The germline V and J ends were trimmed by 3 bases and 1 base, with 9 bases remaining between them. Per germline, CDR1 GTSNPN and CDR2 SVGIG (reference sequence). The CDR3 DNA is TGTGCCTGGAGCCCGGGGACCCAAGAGACCCAGTACTTC. Amino acids: CAWSPGTQETQYF.

This chain joins TRBV27 and TRBJ2-3; TRBD2 matches at 9 bases. The CDR3 runs 17 residues. The ends lost 5 bases at V and 4 bases at J; junction bases unmatched: 13. Germline V gene lookup returns CDR1 MNHEY and CDR2 SMNVEV (reference sequence). CDR3 residues: CASSHPSAGGPADTQYF. The CDR3 coding sequence is TGTGCCAGCAGTCACCCGTCCGCGGGAGGGCCCGCAGATACGCAGTATTTT.

The chain links TRBV11-2 to TRBJ2-1, with 7 bases identical to TRBD1. CDR3 length: 14 amino acids. Germline values: CDR1 SGHAT, CDR2 FQNNGV. V lost 5 bases, J lost 1 base, and 2 bases stayed unmatched. CDR3 sequence (DNA): TGTGCCAGCAGCCCGGGACAGTCCTACAATGAGCAGTTCTTC. It translates to CASSPGQSYNEQFF.

This sequence joins TRBV29-1 and TRBJ2-3, with D tentatively TRBD2 (6 bases). V dropped 2 bases and J dropped 5 bases, with 8 bases sitting between them. Germline V gene lookup returns CDR1 SQVTM and CDR2 ANQGSEA. This CDR3 has 12 residues. The CDR3 here is CSVEFSGDTQYF. The CDR3 coding sequence is TGCAGCGTTGAATTTAGCGGAGATACGCAGTATTTT.

This clonotype turned up a few times. The V call is TRBV6-2 or TRBV6-3, the J call TRBJ1-4; D unclear. V gave up 6 bases and J gave up 5 bases, with 16 bases separating them. The CDR3 is made up of 15 amino acids. CDR1 is MNHEY, CDR2 SVGEGT, per germline. The CDR3: CASSVTFSGNEKLFF. CDR3 nucleotides: TGTGCCAGCAGCGTTACGTTTAGTGGCAATGAAAAACTGTTTTTT.

This clonotype came up once. The rearrangement links TRBV6-1 to TRBJ2-1, with unresolved D. The germline V gene encodes CDR1 MNHNS and CDR2 SASEGT. CDR3 size: 13 residues. Trimming removed 7 bases from V and 9 bases from J, with 16 bases in between. The CDR3 coding sequence is TGTGCCAGCACCGGGCCTTGGAGTGGTGAGCAGTTCTTC. Amino acid sequence: CASTGPWSGEQFF.

The rearrangement links TRBV6-5 to TRBJ2-5; 9 nucleotides align to TRBD2. CDR1 is MNHEY, CDR2 SVGAGI, per germline. This CDR3 is built from 18 residues. Trimming took 5 bases from V and 2 from J; bases not matched to a gene: 15. Written as DNA, the CDR3 is TGTGCCAGCAGTCGTGGACTAGCGCCCTTTAGTCCACAAGAGACCCAGTACTTC. Translating gives CASSRGLAPFSPQETQYF.

This chain links TRBV29-1 with TRBJ1-2, with TRBD1 matching 8 bases. With 4 bases clipped from V and 0 bases from J, the junction kept 4 bases outside the gene matches. From germline, CDR1 is SQVTM and CDR2 ANQGSEA. This CDR3 is built from 14 residues. The CDR3 DNA sequence: TGCAGCGTTGGGGACAGGAAAGCTAACTATGGCTACACCTTC. Translated, it gives CSVGDRKANYGYTF.

This clonotype was seen a handful of times. This rearrangement joins TRBV18 to TRBJ1-5, with D tentatively TRBD1 (6 bases). Trimming took off 3 bases at V and 3 bases at J, with 12 bases between the two ends. The V gene's germline CDR1 is KGHSH and CDR2 LQKENI. This CDR3 spans 15 amino acids. The CDR3 DNA reads TGTGCCAGCTCACCTGTAGGGGGTTACAATCAGCCCCAGCATTTT. Translated: CASSPVGGYNQPQHF.

The chain carries TRBV19 and TRBJ2-7; either TRBD1 or TRBD2 may supply D (5 bases each). The CDR3 length is 12 residues. V was trimmed by 6 bases and J by 4 bases, leaving 10 bases between them. Germline CDR1 is LNHDA and CDR2 is SQIVND (reference sequence). CDR3 protein: CASSEGTYEQYF. The CDR3 nucleotides are TGTGCCAGTAGCGAGGGGACGTACGAGCAGTACTTC. The complete variable domain, with remaining parts taken from reference TRBV19 and TRBJ2-7, reads DGGITQSPKYLFRKEGQNVTLSCEQNLNHDAMYWYRQDPGQGLRLIYYSQIVNDFQKGDIAEGYSVSREKKESFPLTVTSAQKNPTAFYLCASSEGTYEQYFGPGTRLTVT.

The J gene is TRBJ2-1, the V gene TRBV29-1; the D gene is possibly TRBD1 (8 bases). V lost 4 bases and J 2 bases, leaving 18 bases between the germline ends. Germline V gene sequence: CDR1 SQVTM, CDR2 ANQGSEA. This CDR3 is 16 amino acids long. This chain's CDR3 is CSVGPGGLAAYNEQFF. The DNA for the CDR3 is TGCAGCGTTGGGCCAGGGGGCCTAGCGGCCTACAATGAGCAGTTCTTC.

This clonotype was found a few times. The V and J genes are TRBV2 and TRBJ2-3; TRBD2 matches 7 bases. Per the germline V gene, CDR1 is SNHLY and CDR2 is FYNNEI. Unmatched junction bases numbered 24, after V lost 4 bases and J lost 2 bases. This CDR3 comprises 21 residues. The CDR3: CASSAANRRDNPRDYTDTQYF. DNA for the CDR3: TGTGCCAGCAGTGCCGCCAACCGGCGGGATAACCCCCGGGACTACACAGATACGCAGTATTTT.

The chain employs TRBV6-5 and TRBJ1-6; D uncertain. The CDR3 is made up of 17 amino acids. Germline V CDR1 and CDR2: MNHEY, SVGAGI. Deletions cut 7 bases from V and 3 bases from J, with 19 bases between. The CDR3 DNA follows: TGTGCCAGCAAACTGGGGAGGGAAGGTGGCTATAATTCACCCCTCCACTTT. Amino acid sequence: CASKLGREGGYNSPLHF.

This chain connects TRBV10-3 to TRBJ2-7; D might be TRBD1 (6 bases). CDR1 and CDR2 from the germline V gene are ENHRY and SYGVKD. Trimming left V 7 bases short and J 3 bases short, with 13 bases between. This CDR3 region has 13 residues. CDR3 nucleotide sequence: TGTGCCATCATGGGACACTCGAACTACGAGCAGTACTTC. Its protein is CAIMGHSNYEQYF.

The chain has TRBV7-2 and TRBJ1-5, with a possible D match to TRBD1 (6 bases). The V gene's germline CDR1 is SGHTA and CDR2 FQGNSA. The V end lost 3 bases, the J end lost 4 bases, and 10 bases lay between the germline ends. The CDR3 is 14 residues long. CDR3 sequence reads: CASSLDSINQPQHF. DNA for the CDR3: TGTGCCAGCAGCTTGGACAGTATTAATCAGCCCCAGCATTTT.

V usage is TRBV30 and J usage is TRBJ2-2, with no clear D. Germline CDR1 GTSNPN, CDR2 SVGIG (reference sequence). V lost 5 bases to trimming and J lost 8 bases, with 6 bases between them. This CDR3 comprises 10 residues. CDR3 sequence: CAWDQGELFF. CDR3 nucleotide sequence: TGTGCCTGGGATCAAGGGGAGCTGTTTTTT. Full variable domain (rest looked up from reference TRBV30 and TRBJ2-2): SQTIHQWPATLVQPVGSPLSLECTVEGTSNPNLYWYRQAAGRGLQLLFYSVGIGQISSEVPQNLSASRPQDRQFILSSKKLLLSDSGFYLCAWDQGELFFGEGSRLTVL.

The rearrangement links TRBV27 to TRBJ2-1; 8 bases are shared with TRBD2. The germline V gene encodes CDR1 MNHEY and CDR2 SMNVEV (reference sequence). This CDR3 spans 16 amino acids. V trimming: 6 bases; J trimming: 0 bases; junction bases outside the gene matches: 7. The CDR3 reads CASRMIAGSSYNEQFF. In DNA form, the CDR3 reads TGTGCCAGCAGAATGATAGCGGGAAGCTCCTACAATGAGCAGTTCTTC.

The chain is built from TRBV20-1 and TRBJ2-3; possibly TRBD1 for D (6 bases). This CDR3 contains 13 residues. Germline V gene lookup returns CDR1 DFQATT and CDR2 SNEGSKA (reference sequence). V was cut by 3 bases and J by 1 base, with 8 bases left in between. CDR3 sequence: CSASDRRTDTQYF. CDR3 nucleotides: TGCAGTGCTAGCGACAGGCGCACAGATACGCAGTATTTT.

The chain couples TRBV29-1 to TRBJ1-1; D possibly corresponds to TRBD1 (6 bases). The CDR3 is 13 amino acids. CDR1 and CDR2 from the germline V gene are SQVTM and ANQGSEA. Trimming left V 6 bases short and J 1 base short, with 12 bases between. DNA of the CDR3: TGCAGCGTATACACAGGGCCGAACACTGAAGCTTTCTTT. This encodes CSVYTGPNTEAFF.